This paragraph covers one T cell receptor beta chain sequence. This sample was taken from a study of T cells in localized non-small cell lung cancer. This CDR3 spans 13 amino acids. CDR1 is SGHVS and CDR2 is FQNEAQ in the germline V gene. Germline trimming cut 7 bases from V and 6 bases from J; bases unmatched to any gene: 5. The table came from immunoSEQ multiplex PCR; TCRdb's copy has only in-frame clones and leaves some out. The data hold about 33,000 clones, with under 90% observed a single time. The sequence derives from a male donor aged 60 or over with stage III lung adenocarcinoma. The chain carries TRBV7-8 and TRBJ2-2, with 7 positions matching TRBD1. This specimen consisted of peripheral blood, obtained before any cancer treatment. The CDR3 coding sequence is TGTGCCAGCACTCTAGGACAGGCCGGGGAGCTGTTTTTT. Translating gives CASTLGQAGELFF.